The rows below give T cell receptor beta chains drawn from one sample of a study of blood T cells in healthy people across ages. TCRdb reprocessed the 5' RACE reads with MiXCR, giving one entry per CDR3 protein. The sample carries about 1 million distinct CDR3 sequences, more than 35% recorded once. Sequenced input: blood. The origin of the receptors is a woman in her sixties in good health. CDR3s include the opening cysteine and the closing phenylalanine or tryptophan. Each record gives: V gene, J gene, CDR3 length, D gene, clone size, CDR3 DNA, CDR3 protein. D genes are given only for firm matches. Only part of the rows carry a size: once, few, many, or a class if the clone is expanded.

V: TRBV13; J: TRBJ2-5; length: 13; D: NA; size: NA; DNA: TGTGCCAGCAGGGATAATGAGCTGGATGAGCAGTACTTC; CDR3: CASRDNELDEQYF
V: TRBV6-2/TRBV6-3; J: TRBJ2-3; length: 17; D: TRBD2; size: NA; DNA: TGTGCCAGCCACGGACTCCAGCGGGAGGTTAAGGCAGATACGCAGTATTTT; CDR3: CASHGLQREVKADTQYF
V: TRBV6-5; J: TRBJ2-7; length: 13; D: TRBD1; size: NA; DNA: TGTGCCAGCAGTACCGGACAGGGAGTAGAGCAGTACTTC; CDR3: CASSTGQGVEQYF
V: TRBV20-1; J: TRBJ1-2; length: 12; D: NA; size: few; DNA: TGCAGTGCCTACGCAGTGGACTATGCCTACACCTTC; CDR3: CSAYAVDYAYTF
V: TRBV5-1; J: TRBJ2-3; length: 19; D: TRBD2; size: NA; DNA: TGCGCCAGCAGCCCGATGGGACTAGCGGGAGGGCGATACACAGATACGCAGTATTTT; CDR3: CASSPMGLAGGRYTDTQYF
V: TRBV7-2; J: TRBJ2-1; length: 17; D: NA; size: many; DNA: TGTGCCAGCAGCTTAGGTGTCACTGGAACCCTTTACAATGAGCAGTTCTTC; CDR3: CASSLGVTGTLYNEQFF
V: TRBV20-1; J: TRBJ1-5; length: 15; D: NA; size: few; DNA: TGCAGTGCCAATCAGCCGACAGTTTACAATCAGCCCCAGCATTTT; CDR3: CSANQPTVYNQPQHF
V: TRBV27; J: TRBJ2-1; length: 16; D: TRBD2; size: NA; DNA: TGTGCCAGCAGTTTATCGGGAGGGCCCCCCTACAATGAGCAGTTCTTC; CDR3: CASSLSGGPPYNEQFF
V: TRBV6-6; J: TRBJ2-1; length: 15; D: TRBD1; size: NA; DNA: TGTGCCAGCAGCGGTGGGACAGGGGACTACAATGAGCAGTTCTTC; CDR3: CASSGGTGDYNEQFF
V: TRBV20-1; J: TRBJ2-5; length: 15; D: NA; size: few; DNA: TGCAGTGCTAGAGACGATGAGGGAGTGGTCGGGGAGCAGTACTTC; CDR3: CSARDDEGVVGEQYF
V: TRBV9; J: TRBJ2-7; length: 10; D: NA; size: NA; DNA: TGTGCCAGCAGCGTTCGTAAGCAGTACTTC; CDR3: CASSVRKQYF
V: TRBV27; J: TRBJ2-7; length: 15; D: TRBD2; size: NA; DNA: TGTGCCAGCAGGCAGCGGGAGGCCCAGTTTTACGAGCAGTACTTC; CDR3: CASRQREAQFYEQYF
V: TRBV9; J: TRBJ1-2; length: 16; D: NA; size: NA; DNA: TGTGCCAGCACAAGGGGGGGGCAGCCAACCAACTATGGCTACACCTTC; CDR3: CASTRGGQPTNYGYTF
V: TRBV20-1; J: TRBJ2-1; length: 15; D: TRBD2; size: few; DNA: TGCAGTGCTAGCAGCGGGAGGGGGGGTTACAATGAGCAGTTCTTC; CDR3: CSASSGRGGYNEQFF
V: TRBV6-1; J: TRBJ1-5; length: 14; D: NA; size: many; DNA: TGTGCCAGCAGTGACCGGGGGCTGAATCAGCCCCAGCATTTT; CDR3: CASSDRGLNQPQHF
V: TRBV10-3; J: TRBJ1-2; length: 16; D: TRBD1; size: NA; DNA: TGTGCCATCAGTAAGTTTAAAACAGGGGGCGAGACGGGCTACACCTTC; CDR3: CAISKFKTGGETGYTF
V: TRBV4-1; J: TRBJ2-3; length: 17; D: TRBD1; size: few; DNA: TGCGCCAGCAGCCAAGATAGGGGGACAGGGTGGTCGGATACGCAGTATTTT; CDR3: CASSQDRGTGWSDTQYF
V: TRBV28; J: TRBJ1-2; length: 14; D: TRBD1; size: NA; DNA: TGTGCCAGCAGCCAACTACAGGGGGCTGGTGGCTGCACCTTC; CDR3: CASSQLQGAGGCTF
V: TRBV28; J: TRBJ2-3; length: 15; D: TRBD1; size: NA; DNA: TGTGCCAGCCGACGGGGGACAGGGGACACAGATACGCAGTATTTT; CDR3: CASRRGTGDTDTQYF